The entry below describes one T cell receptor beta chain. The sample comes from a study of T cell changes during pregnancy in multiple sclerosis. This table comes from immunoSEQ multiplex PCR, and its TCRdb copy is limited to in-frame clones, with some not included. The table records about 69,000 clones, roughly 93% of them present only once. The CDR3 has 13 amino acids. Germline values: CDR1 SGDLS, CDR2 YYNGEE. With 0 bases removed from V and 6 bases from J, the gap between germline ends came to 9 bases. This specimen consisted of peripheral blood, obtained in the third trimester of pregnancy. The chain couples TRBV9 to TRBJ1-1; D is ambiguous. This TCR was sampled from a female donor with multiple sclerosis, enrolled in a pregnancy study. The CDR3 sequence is CASSVAEGAEAFF. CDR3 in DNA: TGTGCCAGCAGCGTAGCTGAGGGCGCTGAAGCTTTCTTT.